The 21 T cell receptor beta chains reported below all come from one sample, sequenced in a study of shared clonotypes between healthy human individuals. TCRdb keeps only in-frame clones here, not all; method: immunoSEQ multiplex PCR. The repertoire holds over 2 million clones, with about 90% as singletons. Sequencing was performed on naive CD4+ T cells from PBMCs. Subset meaning: CD45RA+ positively selected. The receptor source for this set is a man younger than 30 in good health. Some clones in this sample may be carry-over from other donors' samples.

The rearrangement joins TRBV28 to TRBJ2-7, with D possibly TRBD2 on 5 matching bases. Trimming left V 6 bases short and J 4 bases short, with 13 bases between. Germline V gene data show CDR1 as MDHEN and CDR2 as SYDVKM. The CDR3 has 13 residues. The CDR3 DNA follows: TGTGCCAGCAGCCCCGCAAGCGGTTACGAGCAGTACTTC. It translates to CASSPASGYEQYF.

The genes are TRBV19 and TRBJ2-7, with 8 nucleotides matching TRBD2. Germline CDR1 is LNHDA and CDR2 is SQIVND (reference sequence). The CDR3 is made up of 16 amino acids. With V trimmed by 6 bases and J by 5 bases, 15 bases remained unmatched. The CDR3 sequence is CASSFLRGASVDEQYF. For the CDR3, the DNA is TGTGCCAGTAGCTTTTTGCGGGGGGCCTCTGTGGACGAGCAGTACTTC.

This clone was seen once. The chain uses TRBV5-8 and TRBJ2-4, with D possibly TRBD1 on 6 matching bases. Trimming shortened V by 8 bases and J by 2 bases, and 20 bases separated the two germline ends. In germline, CDR1 is SGHTS, CDR2 YDEGEE. CDR3 size: 16 residues. DNA of the CDR3: TGTGCCAGTCTACGAAATTTTAGGGACACCAAAAACATTCAGTACTTC. It encodes CASLRNFRDTKNIQYF. Together with reference TRBV5-8 and TRBJ2-4, the CDR3 gives the full variable domain: EAGVTQSPTHLIKTRGQQATLRCSPISGHTSVYWYQQALGLGLQFLLWYDEGEERNRGNFPPRFSGRQFPNYSSELNVNALELEDSALYLCASLRNFRDTKNIQYFGAGTRLSVL.

This clone showed up just once. The genes are TRBV11-2 and TRBJ2-1; the D gene is possibly TRBD1 (5 bases). V was trimmed by 6 bases and J by 6 bases, leaving 9 bases between them. Looked up from germline, CDR1 is SGHAT and CDR2 is FQNNGV. The CDR3 sequence is 12 residues long. For the CDR3, the DNA is TGTGCCAGCAGACACGACAGCAATGAGCAGTTCTTC. Amino acids: CASRHDSNEQFF.

This sequence joins TRBV25-1 and TRBJ2-2; either TRBD1 or TRBD2 may supply D (7 bases each). CDR1 and CDR2 from the germline V gene are MGHDK and SYGVNS. The CDR3 is 17 residues long. V gave up 4 bases and J gave up 4 bases, with 19 bases separating them. CDR3 nucleotide sequence: TGTGCCAGCAGTGCAAACAGGGGAGGGGTGGTCACCGGGGAGCTGTTTTTT. It codes for CASSANRGGVVTGELFF.

This clone appeared once. The chain joins TRBV4-2 to TRBJ2-1; 12 positions match TRBD2. CDR3 length: 16 residues. V shed 0 bases, J shed 7 bases, and the junction held 4 bases outside the gene matches. Germline V lookup: CDR1 LGHNA, CDR2 YNFKEQ. This CDR3 reads CASSQEPSGRGNEQFF. CDR3 DNA: TGTGCCAGCAGCCAAGAACCTAGCGGGAGGGGTAATGAGCAGTTCTTC.

CDR3 sequence (DNA): TGCGCCAGCAGCCAAGCCTGGAATACAGGGATTCAGCCCCAGCATTTT. Protein product: CASSQAWNTGIQPQHF. V and J are TRBV4-3 and TRBJ1-5; weak D call: TRBD1 (6 bases). V lost 1 base to trimming and J lost 6 bases, with 16 bases between them. Per the germline V gene, CDR1 is LGHNA and CDR2 is YSLEER. This CDR3 has 16 residues.

The gene calls are TRBV7-3 and TRBJ2-1; TRBD2 matches at 9 bases. The CDR3 contains 16 residues. Germline CDR1 reads SGHTA; CDR2 reads FQGTGA. After removal of 1 base from V and 8 bases from J, the junction contained 9 bases not matched to a gene. The CDR3 reads CASSLISSGAFDEQFF. The CDR3 nucleotides read TGTGCCAGCAGCTTAATCTCTAGCGGGGCGTTTGATGAGCAGTTCTTC. The full variable domain, with the rest looked up from reference TRBV7-3 and TRBJ2-1, is GAGVSQTPSNKVTEKGKYVELRCDPISGHTALYWYRQSLGQGPEFLIYFQGTGAADDSGLPNDRFFAVRPEGSVSTLKIQRTERGDSAVYLCASSLISSGAFDEQFFGPGTRLTVL.

This clone was seen once. The genes are TRBV10-2 and TRBJ2-3; 7 bases match TRBD2. Germline V gene lookup returns CDR1 WSHSY and CDR2 SAAADI. The CDR3 extends over 15 amino acids. Unmatched junction bases numbered 7, after V lost 7 bases and J lost 0 bases. The chain's CDR3 is CASKTGGSSTDTQYF. CDR3 DNA: TGCGCCAGCAAGACCGGGGGGTCTAGCACAGATACGCAGTATTTT.

This chain uses TRBV7-8 with TRBJ2-7, with TRBD2 identical over 11 bases. After removal of 1 base from V and 2 bases from J, the junction contained 13 bases not matched to a gene. The germline gives CDR1 SGHVS, CDR2 FQNEAQ. CDR3 length equals 19 residues. In nucleotides, the CDR3 is TGTGCCAGCAGCTTAGTCGGGCGTCTAGCGGGAGGTAAAACCTACGAGCAGTACTTC. Its protein product is CASSLVGRLAGGKTYEQYF.

This clone was recorded only once. CDR3 sequence (DNA): TGCGCCAGCAGCTCGGTCGGGGGAATTAGTAATGAAAAACTGTTTTTT. This sequence encodes CASSSVGGISNEKLFF. This chain joins TRBV5-1 and TRBJ1-4; D might be TRBD1 (5 bases). CDR1 SGHRS and CDR2 YFSETQ come from the germline V gene. The CDR3 is made up of 16 amino acids. V gave up 3 bases and J gave up 4 bases, with 16 bases separating them.

CDR3 residues: CAWSVLGHTTGELFF. The CDR3 DNA is TGTGCCTGGAGTGTACTCGGACACACCACCGGGGAGCTGTTTTTT. The J gene is TRBJ2-2, the V gene TRBV30, with a tentative D call TRBD1 (5 bases). Looked up from germline, CDR1 is GTSNPN and CDR2 is SVGIG (reference sequence). V was pared by 0 bases and J by 4 bases, with 12 bases between. The CDR3 length is 15 residues.

This chain uses TRBV7-3 with TRBJ1-1, with D uncertain. V was cut by 5 bases and J by 5 bases, with 15 bases left in between. The CDR3 totals 14 residues. The germline CDR1 and CDR2 sequences are SGHTA and FQGTGA. The CDR3 coding sequence is TGTGCCAGCAGCCGGGAATCAATTGGTACTGAAGCTTTCTTT. Its protein is CASSRESIGTEAFF. Full variable domain (outside the CDR3, taken from reference TRBV7-3 and TRBJ1-1): GAGVSQTPSNKVTEKGKYVELRCDPISGHTALYWYRQSLGQGPEFLIYFQGTGAADDSGLPNDRFFAVRPEGSVSTLKIQRTERGDSAVYLCASSRESIGTEAFFGQGTRLTVV.

About this clone itself: Distinct nucleotide sequences in the sample also encode this CDR3. The chain couples TRBV7-8 to TRBJ2-1; TRBD1 matches at 7 bases. J lost 6 bases, V lost 2 bases, and 1 base had no gene match. The length of the CDR3 is 13 residues. Germline CDR1 reads SGHVS; CDR2 reads FQNEAQ. The CDR3 is CASSLNRGNEQFF. CDR3 DNA: TGTGCCAGCAGCTTAAACAGGGGCAATGAGCAGTTCTTC.

The V and J genes are TRBV2 and TRBJ2-1, with TRBD2 identical over 9 bases. Germline values: CDR1 SNHLY, CDR2 FYNNEI. The CDR3 covers 16 residues. V lost 4 bases and J lost 8; bases outside the gene matches: 12. The CDR3, as DNA: TGTGCCAGCAGTGGCCGGGGCGGGAGGGGCAGCGATGAGCAGTTCTTC. Encoded protein: CASSGRGGRGSDEQFF.

The chain uses TRBV18 and TRBJ1-4; TRBD1 matches at 7 bases. The CDR3 has 15 amino acids. After removal of 4 bases from V and 4 bases from J, the junction contained 6 bases not matched to a gene. CDR1 and CDR2 (germline): KGHSH, LQKENI. The CDR3 protein is CASSQRRDSNEKLFF. For the CDR3, the DNA is TGTGCCAGCTCACAACGCCGGGACAGTAATGAAAAACTGTTTTTT.

For this clone: It is likely a read error: a sequence one base away is far more abundant. The sample carries other DNA sequences with the same CDR3. This chain links TRBV6-1 with TRBJ1-5; D is possibly TRBD1 (5 bases). V was cut by 1 base and J by 5 bases, with 6 bases left in between. This CDR3 is built from 13 residues. Germline CDR1 reads MNHNS; CDR2 reads SASEGT. This CDR3 is CASSEEGDQPQHF. The DNA of the CDR3 is TGTGCCAGCAGTGAAGAAGGGGATCAGCCCCAGCATTTT.

The rearrangement links TRBV6-6 to TRBJ1-2; TRBD1 aligns across 7 bases. The CDR3 totals 16 residues. V was clipped by 6 bases and J by 4 bases; unmatched bases: 14. Germline V lookup: CDR1 MNHNY, CDR2 SVGAGI (reference sequence). CDR3 sequence (DNA): TGTGCCAGCAGCCGATCAGGGGGTGGCAGCCCCTATGGCTACACCTTC. It codes for CASSRSGGGSPYGYTF.

About this clone: A junction end diverges from the germline sequence, so it may reflect a read error. The genes are TRBV28 and TRBJ1-1; the match to TRBD1 covers 9 bases. The germline V gene has CDR1 MDHEN and CDR2 SYDVKM. CDR3 length equals 16 residues. CDR3 coding DNA: TGTGCCAGCAGTTCAACCTTTGGGACAGGGAACCCTGAAGCTTTCTTT. It translates to CASSSTFGTGNPEAFF.

This clone has just one count. The chain couples TRBV5-1 to TRBJ2-5, with 10 bases that match TRBD1. V shed 0 bases and J 2 bases; nucleotides not matched to a gene: 4. This CDR3 comprises 16 residues. In germline, CDR1 is SGHRS, CDR2 YFSETQ. The CDR3 sequence is CASSLAGTGEQETQYF. For the CDR3, the DNA is TGCGCCAGCAGCTTGGCCGGGACAGGGGAGCAAGAGACCCAGTACTTC.

This clone appeared a single time. Other DNA sequences in this sample translate to the same CDR3. This chain connects TRBV7-2 to TRBJ2-1, with D maybe TRBD1 (6 bases). The CDR3 length is 13 residues. V was pared by 1 base and J by 10 bases, with 11 bases between. The germline V gene has CDR1 SGHTA and CDR2 FQGNSA. The CDR3 nucleotides read TGTGCCAGCAGCTTAGTCGGTGGGGGCGAGCAGTTCTTC. This codes for CASSLVGGGEQFF.